Listed here are 10 T cell receptor beta chains from one sample, sequenced in a study of blood T cell repertoires in COVID-19. Clones were read by immunoSEQ multiplex PCR, and TCRdb kept only the in-frame ones, dropping some. The data hold more than 200,000 clones, with 70% to 90% observed a single time. The sequenced material came from PBMCs or T cells enriched from blood (not recorded which). Receptor source: a woman between 45 and 60 years old who had recovered from COVID-19.

The V and J genes are TRBV11-2 and TRBJ2-7; 12 bases line up with TRBD2. Germline-derived CDR1 and CDR2 are SGHAT and FQNNGV. Unmatched junction bases numbered 5, after V lost 6 bases and J lost 5 bases. CDR3 length: 14 residues. CDR3 sequence (DNA): TGTGCCAGCAGGTCGCTAGCGGGAGGGAACGAGCAGTACTTC. It is translated as CASRSLAGGNEQYF.

The rearrangement links TRBV19 to TRBJ1-3, with D possibly TRBD1 on 6 matching bases. V was trimmed by 3 bases and J by 3 bases, leaving 24 bases between them. Germline-derived CDR1 and CDR2 are LNHDA and SQIVND (reference sequence). This CDR3 spans 19 amino acids. CDR3 residues: CASSIYGSGGQRLGNTIYF. The CDR3 coding sequence is TGTGCCAGTAGTATCTATGGGAGCGGGGGCCAACGGCTTGGAAACACCATATATTTT. Variable domain in full (rest from reference TRBV19 and TRBJ1-3): DGGITQSPKYLFRKEGQNVTLSCEQNLNHDAMYWYRQDPGQGLRLIYYSQIVNDFQKGDIAEGYSVSREKKESFPLTVTSAQKNPTAFYLCASSIYGSGGQRLGNTIYFGEGSWLTVV.

The chain recombines TRBV2 with TRBJ1-2; D might be TRBD1 (5 bases). The CDR3 contains 13 residues. V gave up 10 bases and J gave up 8 bases, with 20 bases separating them. Germline V gives CDR1 SNHLY, CDR2 FYNNEI. This CDR3 reads CATLDGGGRGYTF. CDR3 coding DNA: TGTGCCACCCTAGACGGGGGAGGTCGGGGCTACACCTTC.

CDR3: CASRSGTDTQYF. As DNA, the CDR3 is TGTGCCAGCAGATCAGGGACAGATACGCAGTATTTT. This chain joins TRBV12-3 or TRBV12-4 and TRBJ2-3; tentatively, D is TRBD1 (5 bases). This CDR3 has 12 amino acids. The V gene lost 6 bases and the J gene lost 3 bases, with 7 bases spanning the gap.

CDR3 in DNA: TGTGCCAGCAGCTTAGTGGGGGGTCAGCCCCAGCATTTT. This codes for CASSLVGGQPQHF. The chain links TRBV11-2 to TRBJ1-5; the D gene is possibly TRBD1 (5 bases). CDR3 length: 13 residues. Germline values: CDR1 SGHAT, CDR2 FQNNGV. Trimming left V 1 base short and J 6 bases short, with 7 bases between.

A few counts support this clone. The V gene is TRBV2, the J gene TRBJ1-1, with 9 bases lining up with TRBD1. The CDR3 extends over 15 amino acids. The germline V gene has CDR1 SNHLY and CDR2 FYNNEI. The V and J ends lost 4 bases and 3 bases, in that order; junction bases with no gene match: 6. CDR3 region: CASSGDRVSYTEAFF. In DNA, the CDR3 is TGTGCCAGCAGTGGGGACAGGGTTTCGTACACTGAAGCTTTCTTT.

This chain connects TRBV28 to TRBJ2-7, with 11 bases identical to TRBD2. The CDR3 runs to 15 residues. V was pared by 6 bases and J by 2 bases, with 6 bases of the junction left unmatched. Looked up from germline, CDR1 is MDHEN and CDR2 is SYDVKM. The CDR3 loop is CASSRGLAVTYEQYF. CDR3 bases: TGTGCCAGCAGCCGGGGACTAGCGGTAACCTACGAGCAGTACTTC. Drawing the rest from reference TRBV28 and TRBJ2-7, the complete variable domain is DVKVTQSSRYLVKRTGEKVFLECVQDMDHENMFWYRQDPGLGLRLIYFSYDVKMKEKGDIPEGYSVSREKKERFSLILESASTNQTSMYLCASSRGLAVTYEQYFGPGTRLTVT.

This chain connects TRBV7-2 to TRBJ2-7; 7 bases map to TRBD1. CDR1 and CDR2 (germline): SGHTA, FQGNSA. This CDR3 has 13 amino acids. The J segment lost 9 bases and the V segment lost 5 bases, leaving 10 bases of the junction unmatched. CDR3 DNA: TGTGCCAGCAGCGTAAACAGGGGTCGGGCGCAGTACTTC. Residues: CASSVNRGRAQYF.

This clone was observed once. The chain combines TRBV28 with TRBJ1-5; 7 bases line up with TRBD1. The V and J ends lost 6 bases and 6 bases, in that order; junction bases with no gene match: 14. CDR1 and CDR2 (germline): MDHEN, SYDVKM. The CDR3 is made up of 16 amino acids. The DNA for the CDR3 is TGTGCCAGCAGCCTATTGGAATCGACAGGGACTCAGCCCCAGCATTTT. This codes for CASSLLESTGTQPQHF. Drawing the rest from reference TRBV28 and TRBJ1-5, the complete variable domain is DVKVTQSSRYLVKRTGEKVFLECVQDMDHENMFWYRQDPGLGLRLIYFSYDVKMKEKGDIPEGYSVSREKKERFSLILESASTNQTSMYLCASSLLESTGTQPQHFGDGTRLSIL.

The chain employs TRBV7-2 and TRBJ2-3; the match to TRBD2 covers 14 bases. The CDR3 loop spans 16 amino acids. Germline V gene sequence: CDR1 SGHTA, CDR2 FQGNSA. With 5 bases clipped from V and 6 bases from J, the junction kept 7 bases outside the gene matches. Here the CDR3 DNA reads TGTGCCAGCAGCCGGACTAGCGGGAGGCTCGGGGATACGCAGTATTTT. Its translation is CASSRTSGRLGDTQYF.